This T cell receptor (beta chain) was found in a study of PD-1 blockade in classical Hodgkin lymphoma. About the research overall: Patients had nivolumab dosed at 3 mg/kg, delivered intravenously every 2 weeks. Study findings and constraints: Whatever underlies the repertoire differences (possibly disease activity or prior therapy) remains undefined. Significantly greater TCR diversity emerged by C4D1 in CD4+ cells but not CD8+ cells. The study found complete responders had baseline diversity similar to newly diagnosed patients.

V gave up 0 bases and J gave up 6 bases, with 8 bases separating them. The CDR3 contains 13 residues. Specified time point: cycle 4 day 1 (C4D1), after more than five weeks of nivolumab. Brentuximab vedotin exposure varied, and every patient relapsed after autologous stem cell transplantation. With magnetic negative selection, CD4+ T cells were purified from PBMCs that had been thawed. Sequencing was performed with immunoSEQ multiplex PCR; in TCRdb, only in-frame clones are kept and a portion is missing. Altogether around 13,000 clones are present, 88% being singletons, with the ten largest covering about 1%. Comment on this clone: The antigen is unknown.

This specimen was CD4+ T cells from blood, taken before the fourth cycle of nivolumab. This chain joins TRBV23-1 and TRBJ1-2; D unresolved. TRBV23-1 is an open reading frame, and its role is uncertain. This receptor was obtained from a human donor with classical Hodgkin lymphoma. The CDR3 coding sequence is TGCGCCAGCAGTCAATCGGGTCGGGATGGCTACACCTTC. As protein: CASSQSGRDGYTF.